These 16 T cell receptor beta chains share one sample of origin, sequenced in a study of radiotherapy plus CTLA-4 blockade in lung cancer. Profiling relied on immunoSEQ multiplex PCR, and the TCRdb table lists in-frame clones only, not all of them. Of 75,000 or so clones in the sample, around 80% were seen once. Sequencing was performed on peripheral blood, taken from a patient treated with radiotherapy plus ipilimumab. The receptors derive from a human donor with non-small cell lung cancer who had a complete response to radiotherapy plus ipilimumab.

The chain employs TRBV5-1 and TRBJ2-3; a weak D match, TRBD2 (6 bases). With 6 bases removed from V and 0 bases from J, the gap between germline ends came to 17 bases. Looked up from germline, CDR1 is SGHRS and CDR2 is YFSETQ. This CDR3 contains 16 residues. This CDR3 is CASTWAAGSSTDTQYF. CDR3 sequence (DNA): TGCGCCAGCACCTGGGCGGCGGGGTCTAGCACAGATACGCAGTATTTT.

The chain is built from TRBV7-9 and TRBJ1-6; D gene uncertain. The CDR3 length is 13 residues. From germline, CDR1 is SEHNR and CDR2 FQNEAQ (reference sequence). The V and J ends lost 5 bases and 9 bases respectively, with 11 bases between them. This CDR3 reads CASSPDASSPLHF. CDR3 sequence (DNA): TGTGCCAGCAGCCCCGACGCGAGTTCACCCCTCCACTTT.

This clone was observed once. The genes are TRBV7-9 and TRBJ2-1; the match to TRBD2 covers 9 bases. This CDR3 is built from 16 residues. CDR1 and CDR2 (germline): SEHNR, FQNEAQ (reference sequence). V was pared by 1 base and J by 3 bases, with 4 bases of the junction left unmatched. CDR3 sequence reads: CASSLGSGGRYNEQFF. CDR3 DNA sequence: TGTGCCAGCAGCTTAGGTAGCGGGGGTCGCTACAATGAGCAGTTCTTC. The full variable domain, its missing parts supplied by reference TRBV7-9 and TRBJ2-1, is DTGVSQNPRHKITKRGQNVTFRCDPISEHNRLYWYRQTLGQGPEFLTYFQNEAQLEKSRLLSDRFSAERPKGSFSTLEIQRTEQGDSAMYLCASSLGSGGRYNEQFFGPGTRLTVL.

V and J are TRBV14 and TRBJ2-7; weak D call: TRBD2 (5 bases). In germline, CDR1 is SGHDN, CDR2 FVKESK. The length of the CDR3 is 15 residues. V gave up 5 bases and J gave up 0 bases, with 14 bases separating them. The CDR3 sequence is CASSGLGRSSYEQYF. The CDR3 bases are TGTGCCAGCAGCGGACTTGGCAGGTCCTCCTACGAGCAGTACTTC. Together with reference TRBV14 and TRBJ2-7, the CDR3 gives the full variable domain: EAGVTQFPSHSVIEKGQTVTLRCDPISGHDNLYWYRRVMGKEIKFLLHFVKESKQDESGMPNNRFLAERTGGTYSTLKVQPAELEDSGVYFCASSGLGRSSYEQYFGPGTRLTVT.

The V call is TRBV7-2, the J call TRBJ2-5; D may be TRBD1 or TRBD2 (5 bases each). Trimming took 1 base from V and 5 from J, leaving 8 bases between them. The CDR3 runs to 13 residues. CDR1 SGHTA and CDR2 FQGNSA come from the germline V gene. CDR3 protein: CASSLVWGETQYF. Here the CDR3 DNA reads TGTGCCAGCAGCTTAGTCTGGGGGGAGACCCAGTACTTC. The full variable domain, in which reference TRBV7-2 and TRBJ2-5 provide the parts outside the CDR3, is GAGVSQSPSNKVTEKGKDVELRCDPISGHTALYWYRQSLGQGLEFLIYFQGNSAPDKSGLPSDRFSAERTGGSVSTLTIQRTQQEDSAVYLCASSLVWGETQYFGPGTRLLVL.

The chain is built from TRBV6-5 and TRBJ2-3; the D gene is possibly TRBD1 (6 bases). The CDR3 contains 15 residues. In germline, CDR1 is MNHEY, CDR2 SVGAGI. V lost 2 bases and J lost 1, with 10 bases in between. CDR3 DNA: TGTGCCAGCAGTTACGAGTACAGGGGCACAGATACGCAGTATTTT. Residues: CASSYEYRGTDTQYF.

Here the CDR3 DNA reads TGTGCCAGCAGCCAAGCCCTGACCATTAATGGCAAAGAGACCCAGTACTTC. It specifies CASSQALTINGKETQYF. The chain has TRBV14 and TRBJ2-5; D ambiguous. Germline V gene sequence: CDR1 SGHDN, CDR2 FVKESK. The CDR3 length is 17 residues. V was shortened by 1 base and J by 3 bases, with 18 bases between the two germline ends.

The V gene is TRBV9, the J gene TRBJ1-6, with TRBD1 as a possible D gene (5 bases). V was shortened by 0 bases and J by 5 bases, with 6 bases between the two germline ends. Per the germline V gene, CDR1 is SGDLS and CDR2 is YYNGEE. CDR3 length equals 14 residues. The CDR3, as DNA: TGTGCCAGCAGCGTAGTACAGGATAATTCACCCCTCCACTTT. Protein: CASSVVQDNSPLHF.

A few counts support this clone. The V and J genes are TRBV7-2 and TRBJ1-1; no firm D call. CDR1 and CDR2 (germline): SGHTA, FQGNSA. This CDR3 is 13 amino acids long. The germline V and J ends were trimmed by 3 bases and 7 bases, with 12 bases remaining between them. CDR3 in amino acids: CASSFLGIHEAFF. Written as DNA, the CDR3 is TGTGCCAGCAGCTTCCTCGGGATCCATGAAGCTTTCTTT.

The rearrangement uses TRBV27 and TRBJ2-5, with 9 bases fitting TRBD1. CDR3 length: 13 residues. The germline gives CDR1 MNHEY, CDR2 SMNVEV (reference sequence). V trimming: 6 bases; J trimming: 5 bases; junction bases outside the gene matches: 4. Here the CDR3 DNA reads TGTGCCAGCAGACAACAGGGGGCTGAGACCCAGTACTTC. Its protein product is CASRQQGAETQYF.

The chain joins TRBV18 to TRBJ2-1; D ambiguous. Germline CDR1 reads KGHSH; CDR2 reads LQKENI. Trimming removed 2 bases from V and 0 bases from J, with 14 bases in between. The CDR3 contains 17 residues. The CDR3 protein is CASSPTSTRSSYNEQFF. The CDR3 DNA reads TGTGCCAGCTCACCAACGTCTACCCGAAGCTCCTACAATGAGCAGTTCTTC.

The gene calls are TRBV7-2 and TRBJ1-5; no reliable D call. V was pared by 1 base and J by 0 bases, with 10 bases between. The CDR3 runs to 16 residues. Germline CDR1 is SGHTA and CDR2 is FQGNSA. The CDR3 region is CASSLGGRFSNQPQHF. DNA of the CDR3: TGTGCCAGCAGCTTAGGGGGTCGGTTTAGCAATCAGCCCCAGCATTTT.

The chain is built from TRBV27 and TRBJ2-2, with D perhaps TRBD1 (5 bases). The V end lost 2 bases, the J end lost 4 bases, and 11 bases lay between the germline ends. Germline lookup yields CDR1 MNHEY and CDR2 SMNVEV (reference sequence). This CDR3 comprises 15 residues. CDR3 nucleotides: TGTGCCAGCAGTTTAAGGCAGGGTCTCACCGGGGAGCTGTTTTTT. Translated: CASSLRQGLTGELFF.

This chain uses TRBV27 with TRBJ1-2; 12 nucleotides match TRBD1. The germline gives CDR1 MNHEY, CDR2 SMNVEV (reference sequence). The V and J ends lost 5 bases and 4 bases, in that order; junction bases with no gene match: 14. The CDR3 extends over 18 amino acids. Here the CDR3 reads CASSRLRDRGRVVYGYTF. The CDR3 DNA reads as TGTGCCAGCAGTCGACTCCGGGACAGGGGGCGCGTGGTCTATGGCTACACCTTC.

A few counts support this clone. This chain joins TRBV19 and TRBJ2-1, with 12 bases lining up with TRBD2. Germline CDR1 reads LNHDA; CDR2 reads SQIVND (reference sequence). The CDR3 spans 20 residues. Germline trimming cut 3 bases from V and 7 bases from J; bases unmatched to any gene: 19. In DNA, the CDR3 is TGTGCCAGTAGTATTCCCCGGGGGCTAGCGGGGGGGCCCAGGATGAATGAGCAGTTCTTC. This sequence encodes CASSIPRGLAGGPRMNEQFF.

The rearrangement joins TRBV11-2 to TRBJ1-2; D ambiguous. The CDR3 is made up of 11 amino acids. Deletions cut 6 bases from V and 9 bases from J, with 11 bases between. The germline CDR1 and CDR2 sequences are SGHAT and FQNNGV. DNA of the CDR3: TGTGCCAGCAGGGGAGGATCCAGCTACACCTTC. Translating gives CASRGGSSYTF.